The 20 T cell receptor beta chains below all came from one sample that was sequenced in a study of cytomegalovirus exposure and HLA in healthy donors. Use of 60 Vbeta and 13 Jbeta primers characterized the PCR. The data were produced by immunoSEQ multiplex PCR, yet TCRdb's version contains in-frame clones alone and is incomplete. The repertoire holds roughly 100,000 clones, with roughly 80% as singletons. Sequences were obtained from PBMCs. Receptor source: a man between 35 and 55 years old in good health and CMV-seronegative.

This clone was seen a handful of times. The chain carries TRBV4-1 and TRBJ2-3; 8 bases are a match to TRBD2. Germline V gene data show CDR1 as MGHRA and CDR2 as YSYEKL. This CDR3 is 16 amino acids long. The V and J ends lost 0 bases and 1 base, in that order; junction bases with no gene match: 3. The chain's CDR3 is CASSQDLAGRTDTQYF. CDR3 coding DNA: TGCGCCAGCAGCCAAGATTTAGCGGGGCGCACAGATACGCAGTATTTT.

The chain carries TRBV27 and TRBJ2-1, with 7 bases identical to TRBD1. CDR1 MNHEY and CDR2 SMNVEV come from the germline V gene (reference sequence). Trimming took 6 bases from V and 0 from J; bases not matched to a gene: 5. This CDR3 contains 15 residues. The CDR3 bases are TGTGCCAGCAGGGGCCCAGGGGGCTCCTACAATGAGCAGTTCTTC. The encoded protein is CASRGPGGSYNEQFF.

The rearrangement joins TRBV7-8 to TRBJ1-2; D is uncertain. Per the germline V gene, CDR1 is SGHVS and CDR2 is FQNEAQ. CDR3 size: 14 residues. V lost 1 base and J lost 8, with 14 bases in between. The CDR3 DNA follows: TGTGCCAGCAGCTTAGGGACCGGGATCGGGGGCTACACCTTC. Residues: CASSLGTGIGGYTF.

This chain joins TRBV6-5 and TRBJ1-2; TRBD1 agrees at 7 bases. The V and J ends lost 5 bases and 4 bases, in that order; junction bases with no gene match: 4. The CDR3 has 13 residues. CDR1 and CDR2 from the germline V gene are MNHEY and SVGAGI. The CDR3 DNA is TGTGCCAGCAGTCCGACAGGGACCTATGGCTACACCTTC. The encoded protein is CASSPTGTYGYTF.

V usage is TRBV7-9 and J usage is TRBJ1-1; D gene ambiguous. The V end lost 5 bases, the J end lost 0 bases, and 13 bases lay between the germline ends. The V gene's germline CDR1 is SEHNR and CDR2 FQNEAQ (reference sequence). There are 15 residues in the CDR3. CDR3 DNA: TGTGCCAGCAGCCCGGCGGTTCGCATGAACACTGAAGCTTTCTTT. Its translation: CASSPAVRMNTEAFF. Filled out from reference TRBV7-9 and TRBJ1-1, the complete variable domain reads DTGVSQNPRHKITKRGQNVTFRCDPISEHNRLYWYRQTLGQGPEFLTYFQNEAQLEKSRLLSDRFSAERPKGSFSTLEIQRTEQGDSAMYLCASSPAVRMNTEAFFGQGTRLTVV.

This clone was picked up a small number of times. The genes are TRBV18 and TRBJ2-7, with D possibly being TRBD1 (6 bases). The germline V and J ends were trimmed by 4 bases and 3 bases, with 13 bases remaining between them. Per the germline V gene, CDR1 is KGHSH and CDR2 is LQKENI. The CDR3 has 14 residues. DNA of the CDR3: TGTGCCAGCTCACTAGCCGGGACACTCTACGAGCAGTACTTC. Translating gives CASSLAGTLYEQYF. Full variable domain (missing parts from reference TRBV18 and TRBJ2-7): NAGVMQNPRHLVRRRGQEARLRCSPMKGHSHVYWYRQLPEEGLKFMVYLQKENIIDESGMPKERFSAEFPKEGPSILRIQQVVRGDSAAYFCASSLAGTLYEQYFGPGTRLTVT.

This chain joins TRBV7-9 and TRBJ2-5, with a possible D match to TRBD2 (7 bases). V lost 4 bases, J lost 4 bases, and 16 bases lay in between. CDR1 and CDR2 from the germline V gene are SEHNR and FQNEAQ (reference sequence). This CDR3 has 15 amino acids. The CDR3 reads CASSYYGGAGETQYF. The CDR3 nucleotides are TGTGCCAGCAGCTATTATGGGGGGGCCGGAGAGACCCAGTACTTC.

The gene calls are TRBV5-6 and TRBJ1-3, with D possibly matching TRBD1 (6 bases). Germline V gene lookup returns CDR1 SGHDT and CDR2 YYEEEE. This CDR3 has 16 amino acids. Deletions cut 4 bases from V and 0 bases from J, with 14 bases between. This chain's CDR3 is CASSSHRDLSGNTIYF. DNA for the CDR3: TGTGCCAGCAGCAGCCACAGGGACCTCTCTGGAAACACCATATATTTT.

The sample holds one count of this clone. The CDR3 coding sequence is TGTGCCAGCACCCATTGGACAGGGTTTAGCAATCAGCCCCAGCATTTT. Its translation is CASTHWTGFSNQPQHF. V usage is TRBV14 and J usage is TRBJ1-5; 8 bases are shared with TRBD1. The CDR3 runs to 16 residues. V was pared by 7 bases and J by 0 bases, with 8 bases of the junction left unmatched. Germline CDR1 SGHDN, CDR2 FVKESK.

With regard to this clone: A junction boundary mismatches the germline segment, possibly from a read error. This rearrangement joins TRBV7-9 to TRBJ2-7; 7 bases map to TRBD2. Germline lookup yields CDR1 SEHNR and CDR2 FQNEAQ (reference sequence). This CDR3 contains 12 residues. In DNA, the CDR3 is TGTTCCAGCAGTTTTTCTAGCGGCGAGCAGTACTTC. It encodes CSSSFSSGEQYF.

The genes are TRBV7-3 and TRBJ2-1; 8 bases are shared with TRBD2. Germline loops: CDR1 SGHTA, CDR2 FQGTGA. V lost 3 bases to trimming and J lost 4 bases; unmatched junction nucleotides: 2. The CDR3 covers 14 residues. In DNA form, the CDR3 reads TGTGCCAGCAGCTTTGGACTAGCTTACAATGAGCAGTTCTTC. Translating it yields CASSFGLAYNEQFF.

The rearrangement links TRBV5-1 to TRBJ1-1; perhaps TRBD1 as D (6 bases). Trimming took off 0 bases at V and 8 bases at J, with 8 bases between the two ends. Germline assignment: CDR1 SGHRS and CDR2 YFSETQ. The CDR3 is 12 amino acids. CDR3 coding DNA: TGCGCCAGCAGCTTGGTAGGGACAGAAGCTTTCTTT. Translated: CASSLVGTEAFF.

The rearrangement links TRBV6-1 to TRBJ1-1, with D possibly being TRBD1 (6 bases). Germline values: CDR1 MNHNS, CDR2 SASEGT. Trimming left V 6 bases short and J 0 bases short, with 14 bases between. CDR3 length: 15 residues. Here the CDR3 DNA reads TGTGCCAGCAGGATCGTTCAGGGGTTGAACACTGAAGCTTTCTTT. Its protein is CASRIVQGLNTEAFF.

The chain links TRBV19 to TRBJ1-2; 7 bases align to TRBD1. Germline V CDR1 and CDR2: LNHDA, SQIVND (reference sequence). V was clipped by 6 bases and J by 7 bases; unmatched bases: 8. The CDR3 is 13 amino acids. This CDR3 reads CASRRDRDAGYTF. In nucleotides, the CDR3 is TGTGCCAGTAGGAGAGACAGGGATGCTGGCTACACCTTC. Full variable domain (outside the CDR3, taken from reference TRBV19 and TRBJ1-2): DGGITQSPKYLFRKEGQNVTLSCEQNLNHDAMYWYRQDPGQGLRLIYYSQIVNDFQKGDIAEGYSVSREKKESFPLTVTSAQKNPTAFYLCASRRDRDAGYTFGSGTRLTVV.

The J gene is TRBJ2-1, the V gene TRBV12-5, with D possibly being TRBD1 (6 bases). Trimming shortened V by 5 bases and J by 4 bases, and 12 bases separated the two germline ends. The CDR3 runs to 14 residues. Germline V CDR1 and CDR2: LGHNT, FRNRAP. The CDR3, as DNA: TGTGCTAGTGGTACCTCCAGGGGATACAATGAGCAGTTCTTC. Residues: CASGTSRGYNEQFF.

The chain uses TRBV7-8 and TRBJ1-5; a possible D gene is TRBD1 (5 bases). Germline values: CDR1 SGHVS, CDR2 FQNEAQ. V was trimmed by 5 bases and J by 4 bases, leaving 18 bases between them. The CDR3 length is 16 residues. The DNA for the CDR3 is TGTGCCAGCAGCCTTACTAGGGACTTCACGAATCAGCCCCAGCATTTT. Protein: CASSLTRDFTNQPQHF.

The chain uses TRBV12-2 and TRBJ1-5. TRBV12-2 is marked as a pseudogene. This CDR3 has 18 amino acids. DNA for the CDR3: TGTGCAAGTCGCTTAGGGCCATACATGGATATAGCAAATCAGCCCCAGCATTTT. It translates to CASRLGPYMDIANQPQHF.

This chain joins TRBV14 and TRBJ1-2; TRBD1 might be the D (5 bases). Trimming stripped 0 bases from V and 3 bases from J, with 11 bases between. Germline CDR1 and CDR2: SGHDN and FVKESK. The CDR3 loop spans 15 amino acids. Here the CDR3 DNA reads TGTGCCAGCAGCCAAGATGGGTCCAGGGACTATGGCTACACCTTC. Translating gives CASSQDGSRDYGYTF.

The genes are TRBV7-8 and TRBJ1-2, with D possibly matching TRBD1 (5 bases). The CDR3 has 15 amino acids. In germline, CDR1 is SGHVS, CDR2 FQNEAQ. Trimming shortened V by 5 bases and J by 2 bases, and 15 bases separated the two germline ends. The CDR3 nucleotides read TGTGCCAGCAGCACCACTGGCAGGGCCAACTATGGCTACACCTTC. Translated, it gives CASSTTGRANYGYTF.

This chain links TRBV5-8 with TRBJ2-7; D not resolved. V was pared by 0 bases and J by 0 bases, with 19 bases between. The CDR3 consists of 18 residues. Germline CDR1 and CDR2: SGHTS and YDEGEE. The CDR3 here is CASSLGLRVFGDSYEQYF. The CDR3 coding sequence is TGTGCCAGCAGCTTGGGTCTCAGAGTCTTCGGAGACTCCTACGAGCAGTACTTC.